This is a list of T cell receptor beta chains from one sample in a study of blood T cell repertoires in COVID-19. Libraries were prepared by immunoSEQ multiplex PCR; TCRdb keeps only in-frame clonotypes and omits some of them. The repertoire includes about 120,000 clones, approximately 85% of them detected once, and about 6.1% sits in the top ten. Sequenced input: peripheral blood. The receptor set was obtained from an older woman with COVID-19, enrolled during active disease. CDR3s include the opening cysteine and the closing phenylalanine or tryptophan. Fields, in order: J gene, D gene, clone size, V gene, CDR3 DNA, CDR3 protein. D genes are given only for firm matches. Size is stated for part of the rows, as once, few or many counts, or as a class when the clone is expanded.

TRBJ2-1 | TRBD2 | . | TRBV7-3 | TGTGCCAGCAGCTTGGGGACTACCGTAGATGAGCAGTTCTTC | CASSLGTTVDEQFF
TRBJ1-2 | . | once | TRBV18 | TGTGCCAGCTCACCTCTACGACAGGACGAATCTAACTATGGCTACACCTTC | CASSPLRQDESNYGYTF
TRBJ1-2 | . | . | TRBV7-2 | TGTGCCAGCAGCTTAGATTTCGGGTCGCCAAGGAGCGGCTATGGCTACACCTTC | CASSLDFGSPRSGYGYTF
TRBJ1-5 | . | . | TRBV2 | TGTGCCAGCACGCCGACAATCTATAGCAATCAGCCCCAGCATTTT | CASTPTIYSNQPQHF
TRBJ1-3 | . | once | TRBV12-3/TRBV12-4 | TGTGCCACAGGGGAGTCTGGAAACACCATATATTTT | CATGESGNTIYF
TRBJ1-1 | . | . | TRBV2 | TGTGCCAGCAGTGAAGCGTCGGCAGGGCCAGGGGTAGCTTTCTTT | CASSEASAGPGVAFF
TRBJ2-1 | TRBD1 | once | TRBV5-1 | TGCGCCAGCAGCTTGAGGCTAGCAGGGGGTGAGCAGTTCTTC | CASSLRLAGGEQFF
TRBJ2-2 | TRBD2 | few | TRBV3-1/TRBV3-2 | TGTGCCAGCAGCTCCCGGCTAGCGGGGGCCTCCCGCGGGGAGCTGTTTTTT | CASSSRLAGASRGELFF
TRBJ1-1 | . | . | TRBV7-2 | TGTGCCAGCAGCTACAGGGCCAACGCCCCTGGAGCTTTCTTT | CASSYRANAPGAFF
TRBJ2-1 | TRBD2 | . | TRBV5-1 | TGCGCCAGCAGTTCACTAGCGGGGGGGTACAATGAGCAGTTCTTC | CASSSLAGGYNEQFF
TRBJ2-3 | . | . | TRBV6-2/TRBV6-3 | TGTGCCAGCAGTTACGGGAGCAGCACAGATACGCAGTATTTT | CASSYGSSTDTQYF
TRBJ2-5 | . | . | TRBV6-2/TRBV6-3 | TGTGCCAGCAGTTATGGGGGGTGGGGCCAAGAGACCCAGTACTTC | CASSYGGWGQETQYF
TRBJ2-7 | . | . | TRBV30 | TGTGCCTGGAGTGTAATAGGGGGTAGGGGAGAGCAGTACTTC | CAWSVIGGRGEQYF
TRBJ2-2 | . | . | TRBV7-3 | TGTGCCAGCAGCTTAACCGGGGGGAACACCGGGGAGCTGTTTTTT | CASSLTGGNTGELFF
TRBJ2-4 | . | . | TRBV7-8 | TGTGCCAGCAGCTTAGCATGGGAGAGCATTCAGTACTTC | CASSLAWESIQYF
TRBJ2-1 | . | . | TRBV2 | TGTGCCAGCACCGGCGGGGCTCGTGAGCAGTTCTTC | CASTGGAREQFF
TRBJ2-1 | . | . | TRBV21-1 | TGTGCCAGCAGCCCGCGTGGGACTAGCGGGAATCGCACCTACAATGAGCAGTTCTTC | CASSPRGTSGNRTYNEQFF
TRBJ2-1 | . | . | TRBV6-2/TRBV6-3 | TGTGCCAGCAGTTACTCGGCGGCAGAGCAGTTCTTC | CASSYSAAEQFF
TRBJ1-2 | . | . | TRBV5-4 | TGTGCCAGCAGCACCCCGACTGACTATGGCTACACCTTC | CASSTPTDYGYTF
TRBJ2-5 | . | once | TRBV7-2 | TGTGCCAGCAGTTCAACAGGGTTTCAAGAGACCCAGTACTTC | CASSSTGFQETQYF
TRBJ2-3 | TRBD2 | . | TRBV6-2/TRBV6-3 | TGTGCCAGCAGTTACACCGCGGGGGTGGTAGATACGCAGTATTTT | CASSYTAGVVDTQYF
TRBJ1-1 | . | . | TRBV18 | TGTGCCAGCTCACCCTCGGAGGCCACTGAAGCTTTCTTT | CASSPSEATEAFF
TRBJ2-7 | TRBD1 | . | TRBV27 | TGTGCCAGCAGTTCACAGGGGCCCTACGAGCAGTACTTC | CASSSQGPYEQYF
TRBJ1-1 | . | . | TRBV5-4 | TGTGCCAGCAGGCCAACCCCGGAGATCGAGAACACTGAAGCTTTCTTT | CASRPTPEIENTEAFF
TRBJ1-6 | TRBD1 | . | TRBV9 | TGTGCCAGCAGCGCCCCAGGGGGATGGCTAAATTCACCCCTCCACTTT | CASSAPGGWLNSPLHF
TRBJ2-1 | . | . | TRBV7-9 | TGTGCCAGCAGCTTAGGATCAGGGGTAGGGTACAATGAGCAGTTCTTC | CASSLGSGVGYNEQFF
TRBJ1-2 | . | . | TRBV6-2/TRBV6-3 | TGTGCCAGCAGCCGTACAGGCGGGGGAACCATATCCTACACCTTC | CASSRTGGGTISYTF
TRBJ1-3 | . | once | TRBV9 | TGTGCCAGCAGCGTAGGCATAGTCTCTGGAAACACCATATATTTT | CASSVGIVSGNTIYF
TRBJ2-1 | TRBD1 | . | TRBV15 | TGTGCCACCAGCCCGGGACAGTCCTACAATGAGCAGTTCTTC | CATSPGQSYNEQFF
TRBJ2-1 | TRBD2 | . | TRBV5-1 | TGCGCCAGCAGCTTGGGACTAGCGGGATCGCTCCGGCAGTTCTTC | CASSLGLAGSLRQFF
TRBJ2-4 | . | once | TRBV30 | TGTGCCTGGAGTGGGACGTCAGGGGACATTCAGTACTTC | CAWSGTSGDIQYF
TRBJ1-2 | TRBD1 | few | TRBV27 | TGTGCCAGCAGTTCCGCCGGGGGACAGGGTAACTATGGCTACACCTTC | CASSSAGGQGNYGYTF